This passage covers 14 T cell receptor beta chains from one sample sequenced in a study of circulating and synovial CD4+ cells in juvenile arthritis. Method: immunoSEQ multiplex PCR; TCRdb's copy keeps in-frame clones and lacks some. The sample has roughly 32,000 clones, about 95% seen once. Sequencing input: CD4+ T cells from blood. These receptors were collected from a human donor with juvenile idiopathic arthritis.

The chain employs TRBV7-9 and TRBJ1-2; no definite D call. The CDR3 has 12 residues. Per germline, CDR1 SEHNR and CDR2 FQNEAQ (reference sequence). Trimming removed 2 bases at V and 6 bases at J, with 7 bases between. CDR3 nucleotide sequence: TGTGCCAGCAGCTTACCCGGTCATGGCTACACCTTC. It codes for CASSLPGHGYTF.

The chain is built from TRBV7-3 and TRBJ2-2; 12 bases agree with TRBD1. The CDR3 spans 18 residues. Germline CDR1 and CDR2: SGHTA and FQGTGA. The trim removed 4 bases at V and 4 bases at J, leaving 10 bases unmatched. CDR3 sequence reads: CASSSPPGQGAGTGELFF. In nucleotides, the CDR3 is TGTGCCAGCAGCTCACCTCCGGGACAGGGGGCCGGCACCGGGGAGCTGTTTTTT. Looking up the rest from reference TRBV7-3 and TRBJ2-2 gives the full variable domain: GAGVSQTPSNKVTEKGKYVELRCDPISGHTALYWYRQSLGQGPEFLIYFQGTGAADDSGLPNDRFFAVRPEGSVSTLKIQRTERGDSAVYLCASSSPPGQGAGTGELFFGEGSRLTVL.

The chain combines TRBV4-3 with TRBJ1-4; D is unclear. Trimming took 4 bases from V and 6 from J, leaving 21 bases between them. The germline V gene encodes CDR1 LGHNA and CDR2 YSLEER. The CDR3 is 17 amino acids. For the CDR3, the DNA is TGCGCCAGCAGCCCCCAATACGGAGGTCTCAGAGATGAAAAACTGTTTTTT. Translation gives CASSPQYGGLRDEKLFF.

The CDR3 bases are TGTGCCCGAGGACTAGCGGGAGGGAACGAGCAGTTCTTC. Protein product: CARGLAGGNEQFF. This chain uses TRBV2 with TRBJ2-1; 15 bases fit TRBD2. CDR3 length: 13 amino acids. Germline V gene data show CDR1 as SNHLY and CDR2 as FYNNEI. The junction had 6 bases not matched to a gene; V was cut back by 11 bases and J by 10 bases. The full variable domain, in which reference TRBV2 and TRBJ2-1 provide the parts outside the CDR3, is EPEVTQTPSHQVTQMGQEVILRCVPISNHLYFYWYRQILGQKVEFLVSFYNNEISEKSEIFDDQFSVERPDGSNFTLKIRSTKLEDSAMYFCARGLAGGNEQFFGPGTRLTVL.

This sequence joins TRBV11-2 and TRBJ1-3; D remains ambiguous. CDR3 length equals 17 residues. Trimming removed 0 bases at V and 7 bases at J, with 19 bases between. Germline assignment: CDR1 SGHAT and CDR2 FQNNGV. The CDR3 here is CASSLDRHRFRANTIYF. The DNA for the CDR3 is TGTGCCAGCAGCTTAGATCGTCATAGATTTAGAGCGAACACCATATATTTT.

This chain joins TRBV19 and TRBJ2-1; TRBD2 aligns across 11 bases. The CDR3 loop spans 15 amino acids. The V gene end was trimmed by 7 bases and the J gene end by 8 bases; junction bases not matched to a gene: 10. In germline, CDR1 is LNHDA, CDR2 SQIVND (reference sequence). CDR3 coding DNA: TGTGCCAGTACCACCACTAGCGGGAGTAGACATGAGCAGTTCTTC. Protein: CASTTTSGSRHEQFF.

This rearrangement joins TRBV14 to TRBJ2-5, with D unresolved. This CDR3 is built from 13 residues. Trimming removed 2 bases at V and 7 bases at J, with 11 bases between. Germline V lookup: CDR1 SGHDN, CDR2 FVKESK. The CDR3 DNA reads TGTGCCAGCAGCCAAACCGCTGCCGGGACCCAGTACTTC. Its protein is CASSQTAAGTQYF.

The chain joins TRBV5-5 to TRBJ1-1; 8 bases match TRBD1. The CDR3 runs to 15 residues. The V gene's germline CDR1 is SGHKS and CDR2 YYEKEE (reference sequence). After removal of 0 bases from V and 2 bases from J, the junction contained 3 bases not matched to a gene. In DNA, the CDR3 is TGTGCCAGCAGCTTGGGGGGGACAGGAAACACTGAAGCTTTCTTT. Its translation is CASSLGGTGNTEAFF.

The chain links TRBV28 to TRBJ1-4; 9 nucleotides match TRBD1. This CDR3 has 17 amino acids. CDR1 MDHEN and CDR2 SYDVKM come from the germline V gene. Trimming removed 2 bases from V and 5 bases from J; junction bases left unmatched: 9. CDR3 nucleotide sequence: TGTGCCAGCAGTTTAATGGACAGGGGCTTCAAAAATGAAAAACTGTTTTTT. Encoded protein: CASSLMDRGFKNEKLFF.

CDR3 in amino acids: CASSGGTSGSFPYEQYF. The CDR3 DNA reads as TGTGCCAGCAGTGGTGGGACTAGCGGGAGTTTCCCCTACGAGCAGTACTTC. The chain joins TRBV6-1 to TRBJ2-7; TRBD2 matches at 14 bases. Unmatched junction bases numbered 7, after V lost 4 bases and J lost 2 bases. This CDR3 contains 17 residues. Germline loops: CDR1 MNHNS, CDR2 SASEGT.

This chain connects TRBV28 to TRBJ2-7, with D uncertain. Per the germline V gene, CDR1 is MDHEN and CDR2 is SYDVKM. The CDR3 is 13 residues long. V dropped 7 bases and J dropped 6 bases, with 16 bases sitting between them. In DNA, the CDR3 is TGTGCCAGCATAAACAGCCCCCCTTCCGAGCAGTACTTC. It yields the protein CASINSPPSEQYF.

CDR3 region: CASSVAPAGGTDTQYF. The DNA for the CDR3 is TGTGCCAGCAGCGTAGCTCCGGCAGGAGGGACAGATACGCAGTATTTT. J is TRBJ2-3 and V is TRBV9; D is possibly TRBD2 (6 bases). CDR3 length: 16 amino acids. In germline, CDR1 is SGDLS, CDR2 YYNGEE. The V end lost 0 bases, the J end lost 3 bases, and 14 bases lay between the germline ends. Complete variable domain (other parts from reference TRBV9 and TRBJ2-3): DSGVTQTPKHLITATGQRVTLRCSPRSGDLSVYWYQQSLDQGLQFLIQYYNGEERAKGNILERFSAQQFPDLHSELNLSSLELGDSALYFCASSVAPAGGTDTQYFGPGTRLTVL.

This clone has a single count. This rearrangement joins TRBV5-1 to TRBJ2-1; 7 nucleotides agree with TRBD2. The germline V gene has CDR1 SGHRS and CDR2 YFSETQ. This CDR3 has 13 amino acids. V lost 3 bases, J lost 6 bases, and 3 bases stayed unmatched. This chain's CDR3 is CASSSWGGNEQFF. The CDR3 nucleotides are TGCGCCAGCAGCTCGTGGGGGGGCAATGAGCAGTTCTTC. Using reference TRBV5-1 and TRBJ2-1 for the parts outside the CDR3, the full variable domain is KAGVTQTPRYLIKTRGQQVTLSCSPISGHRSVSWYQQTPGQGLQFLFEYFSETQRNKGNFPGRFSGRQFSNSRSEMNVSTLELGDSALYLCASSSWGGNEQFFGPGTRLTVL.

The chain carries TRBV19 and TRBJ2-7, with 10 bases lining up with TRBD1. This CDR3 region has 15 residues. With V trimmed by 4 bases and J by 3 bases, 6 bases remained unmatched. Germline V gene sequence: CDR1 LNHDA, CDR2 SQIVND (reference sequence). The CDR3 bases are TGTGCCAGTAGTAACCGGGACAGGGGACGCTACGAGCAGTACTTC. Protein sequence: CASSNRDRGRYEQYF.